The 29 T cell receptor beta chains below come from one sample, sequenced in a study of shared clonotypes between healthy human individuals. Clones were sequenced by immunoSEQ multiplex PCR, and TCRdb holds only the in-frame ones, with some missing. The repertoire holds around 1.1 million clones, with 70% to 80% as singletons. The sample comprised memory CD4+ T cells from PBMCs. Noted subset: CD45RA-negative fraction. Receptor source: a man aged 18-30 years in good health. Some clones in this sample may be carry-over from other donors' samples.

This chain uses TRBV28 with TRBJ1-4, with D uncertain. V lost 7 bases, J lost 7 bases, and 10 bases lay in between. CDR1 is MDHEN and CDR2 is SYDVKM in the germline V gene. CDR3 size: 12 residues. CDR3 bases: TGTGCCAGCAAGGGATTCGGTGAAAAACTGTTTTTT. As protein: CASKGFGEKLFF.

V and J are TRBV7-8 and TRBJ1-2; D not certain. Germline lookup yields CDR1 SGHVS and CDR2 FQNEAQ. The CDR3 is 12 residues long. V gave up 5 bases and J gave up 8 bases, with 12 bases separating them. The DNA for the CDR3 is TGTGCCAGCAGCCTCAACGATGGGGGCTACACCTTC. It specifies CASSLNDGGYTF.

In its sample, this clone was seen a few times. This sequence joins TRBV30 and TRBJ1-1, with TRBD1 matching 7 bases. Looked up from germline, CDR1 is GTSNPN and CDR2 is SVGIG (reference sequence). The CDR3 length is 13 residues. Unmatched junction bases numbered 5, after V lost 3 bases and J lost 4 bases. CDR3 protein: CAWRDRLITEAFF. The CDR3 bases are TGTGCCTGGAGGGACAGGTTAATCACTGAAGCTTTCTTT.

In this sample, this clone turned up many times. The chain has TRBV6-5 and TRBJ2-5, with D tentatively TRBD1 (5 bases). Trimming took 4 bases from V and 4 from J, leaving 7 bases between them. Germline loops: CDR1 MNHEY, CDR2 SVGAGI. The CDR3 runs 12 residues. This CDR3 reads CASSSRGETQYF. The CDR3 bases are TGTGCCAGCAGTTCAAGGGGAGAGACCCAGTACTTC.

Turning to this clone: A much more abundant neighbour one base away suggests this may be a read error. The chain combines TRBV10-1 with TRBJ2-7, with D unresolved. Germline V gene data show CDR1 as WNHNN and CDR2 as SYGVQD (reference sequence). CDR3 size: 15 residues. CDR3 nucleotide sequence: TGCGCCGGCAGTGAAGGCCCACCTCCCTCCTACGAGCAGTACTTC. This codes for CAGSEGPPPSYEQYF.

The chain has TRBV6-4 and TRBJ2-1; 14 nucleotides agree with TRBD2. The CDR3 length is 17 residues. Germline trimming cut 5 bases from V and 0 bases from J; bases unmatched to any gene: 3. Germline V lookup: CDR1 MRHNA, CDR2 SNTAGT. The CDR3 region has the DNA TGTGCCAGCAGTCGGACTAGCGGGGGGAGCTCCTACAATGAGCAGTTCTTC. It codes for CASSRTSGGSSYNEQFF.

This clone was seen more than once but under ten times. The chain links TRBV7-6 to TRBJ2-3; the match to TRBD2 covers 7 bases. V shed 5 bases and J 0 bases; nucleotides not matched to a gene: 11. From germline, CDR1 is SGHVS and CDR2 FNYEAQ. The CDR3 covers 17 residues. For the CDR3, the DNA is TGTGCCAGCAGCAAGCGGGGACCCTCCATTAGCACAGATACGCAGTATTTT. As protein: CASSKRGPSISTDTQYF.

The genes are TRBV11-2 and TRBJ2-7; 10 bases fit TRBD2. V lost 2 bases to trimming and J lost 5 bases; unmatched junction nucleotides: 9. The CDR3 is made up of 16 amino acids. Germline V gene sequence: CDR1 SGHAT, CDR2 FQNNGV. CDR3 sequence (DNA): TGTGCCAGCAGCTTAAACTTGGCTAGCGGGAGTCACGAGCAGTACTTC. Protein product: CASSLNLASGSHEQYF.

The chain employs TRBV9 and TRBJ2-7; 7 bases are a match to TRBD2. The CDR3 totals 14 residues. Trimming cost V 4 bases and J 5 bases; bases outside gene matches: 9. Germline V gene sequence: CDR1 SGDLS, CDR2 YYNGEE. The CDR3 is CASSSPGTNDEQYF. The CDR3 coding sequence is TGTGCCAGCAGCTCTCCAGGGACTAACGACGAGCAGTACTTC.

This sequence joins TRBV29-1 and TRBJ2-1, with a weak D call TRBD1 (5 bases). The germline V and J ends were trimmed by 4 bases and 0 bases, with 10 bases remaining between them. Germline CDR1 SQVTM, CDR2 ANQGSEA. The CDR3 has 14 residues. CDR3 nucleotide sequence: TGCAGCGTTGTCCGACAGCCCTCCTACAATGAGCAGTTCTTC. Amino acid sequence: CSVVRQPSYNEQFF.

This clone came up once. This same CDR3 is encoded by further DNA sequences in the sample. This chain joins TRBV18 and TRBJ2-1, with 12 bases matching TRBD1. The CDR3 totals 15 residues. The germline V gene encodes CDR1 KGHSH and CDR2 LQKENI. Losses at the gene ends were 3 bases for V and 5 bases for J; bases not matched to a gene: 2. The CDR3 nucleotides are TGTGCCAGCTCACCTGGGACAGGGGGCGACAATGAGCAGTTCTTC. It specifies CASSPGTGGDNEQFF.

This chain connects TRBV28 to TRBJ1-1; maybe TRBD1 (6 bases). Trimming left V 1 base short and J 10 bases short, with 19 bases between. Germline CDR1 is MDHEN and CDR2 is SYDVKM. This CDR3 region has 15 residues. This CDR3 is CASSLFGTPRPGAFF. CDR3 nucleotides: TGTGCCAGCAGTTTATTCGGGACACCTCGCCCTGGAGCTTTCTTT.

The chain uses TRBV4-1 and TRBJ2-7; D is ambiguous. V lost 1 base and J 3 bases, leaving 13 bases between the germline ends. Per germline, CDR1 MGHRA and CDR2 YSYEKL. The CDR3 totals 15 residues. In nucleotides, the CDR3 is TGCGCCAGCAGCCAAGGGGTGGGCAGGAACTACGAGCAGTACTTC. Protein sequence: CASSQGVGRNYEQYF.

About this clone itself: A single base separates this from a much larger clone, so it may be a read error. V usage is TRBV28 and J usage is TRBJ2-5, with D unclear. The CDR3 length is 12 residues. The germline V gene encodes CDR1 MDHEN and CDR2 SYDVKM. Between the trimmed V and J ends, which lost 3 bases and 5 bases, there was a span of 7 bases. The CDR3, as DNA: TGTGCCAGCAGTTTCGTGGGGGAGACCCAGTACTTC. This codes for CASSFVGETQYF.

J is TRBJ2-7 and V is TRBV5-8; 9 positions agree with TRBD1. Trimming at V came to 2 bases and at J to 7 bases, leaving 7 bases not matched to a gene. This CDR3 is built from 14 residues. Germline V gives CDR1 SGHTS, CDR2 YDEGEE. The CDR3 loop is CASSFRTGVWEQYF. CDR3 in DNA: TGTGCCAGCAGCTTTCGGACAGGGGTATGGGAGCAGTACTTC.

The rearrangement uses TRBV2 and TRBJ2-7; D perhaps matches TRBD2 (6 bases). This CDR3 is 13 amino acids long. Germline CDR1 SNHLY, CDR2 FYNNEI. V was clipped by 4 bases and J by 6 bases, with 13 bases between them. In nucleotides, the CDR3 is TGTGCCAGCAGTGTGGAGGGCCAAGGCGAGCAGTACTTC. Amino acid sequence: CASSVEGQGEQYF.

The chain recombines TRBV6-5 with TRBJ1-2, with a possible D match to TRBD1 (6 bases). The germline V gene encodes CDR1 MNHEY and CDR2 SVGAGI. Trimming shortened V by 2 bases and J by 4 bases, and 14 bases separated the two germline ends. This CDR3 is built from 15 residues. CDR3: CASSYRVRGPYGYTF. CDR3 coding DNA: TGTGCCAGCAGTTACCGGGTACGGGGGCCCTATGGCTACACCTTC.

This sequence joins TRBV2 and TRBJ2-5; tentative D call: TRBD1 (6 bases). CDR1 and CDR2 (germline): SNHLY, FYNNEI. The CDR3 runs 13 residues. The V end was cut by 4 bases, the J end by 4 bases, with 10 bases between. CDR3 DNA sequence: TGTGCCAGCAGTGTTCGCAGGGGAGAGACCCAGTACTTC. Translation gives CASSVRRGETQYF.

The chain joins TRBV25-1 to TRBJ2-4; 7 bases map to TRBD2. V was clipped by 1 base and J by 8 bases; unmatched bases: 14. The CDR3 runs to 17 residues. The V gene's germline CDR1 is MGHDK and CDR2 SYGVNS. CDR3 region: CASSELGLRGEVDIQYF. CDR3 coding DNA: TGTGCCAGCAGTGAATTGGGCTTACGGGGGGAAGTGGACATTCAGTACTTC.

As concerns this clone: Since a far larger clone is one base different, this is likely a read error. The genes are TRBV30 and TRBJ1-5; D may be TRBD1 (6 bases). The V gene's germline CDR1 is GTSNPN and CDR2 SVGIG (reference sequence). This CDR3 is 14 amino acids long. In DNA, the CDR3 is TGTGCCTGGAGTGTGGGGGGGCGCATGCAGCCCCGGCATTTT. Translated: CAWSVGGRMQPRHF.

Worth noting for this clone: The same CDR3 also results from other DNA sequences found in this sample. The genes are TRBV20-1 and TRBJ2-1; D call uncertain. V dropped 6 bases and J dropped 4 bases, with 7 bases sitting between them. Germline V gives CDR1 DFQATT, CDR2 SNEGSKA (reference sequence). The CDR3 is 11 amino acids. The CDR3, as DNA: TGCAGTGCGTCCGCATACAATGAGCAGTTCTTC. Its protein product is CSASAYNEQFF.

The rearrangement uses TRBV7-3 and TRBJ2-7; TRBD1 matches at 9 bases. From germline, CDR1 is SGHTA and CDR2 FQGTGA. This CDR3 comprises 15 residues. Losses at the gene ends were 4 bases for V and 3 bases for J; bases not matched to a gene: 7. CDR3 nucleotide sequence: TGTGCCAGCAGCTACGCCGGGACAGGGTTCTACGAGCAGTACTTC. It encodes CASSYAGTGFYEQYF.

The chain combines TRBV7-9 with TRBJ1-4; 8 nucleotides agree with TRBD1. The length of the CDR3 is 14 residues. V lost 4 bases to trimming and J lost 8 bases; unmatched junction nucleotides: 6. Germline V lookup: CDR1 SEHNR, CDR2 FQNEAQ (reference sequence). As DNA, the CDR3 is TGTGCCAGCAGCTCAGGACAGGGCGCCGAAAAACTGTTTTTT. Translated, it gives CASSSGQGAEKLFF.

The chain is built from TRBV2 and TRBJ2-1; D is perhaps TRBD1 (5 bases). The CDR3 totals 13 residues. Germline V gene data show CDR1 as SNHLY and CDR2 as FYNNEI. V lost 6 bases to trimming and J lost 10 bases, with 16 bases between them. CDR3 DNA: TGTGCCAGCAGACCCGGCGCCCAGGGCGAGCAGTTCTTC. This encodes CASRPGAQGEQFF.

The chain employs TRBV2 and TRBJ1-2, with D uncertain. Trimming cost V 6 bases and J 3 bases, with 14 bases left between them. Germline lookup yields CDR1 SNHLY and CDR2 FYNNEI. The CDR3 covers 14 residues. The CDR3 reads CASRTHRTDYGYTF. DNA for the CDR3: TGTGCCAGCAGAACTCACCGGACTGACTATGGCTACACCTTC.

Details on this clone: Other DNA sequences in the sample encode the same CDR3. The J gene is TRBJ1-1, the V gene TRBV7-9; D unclear. The CDR3 runs to 14 residues. Trimming shortened V by 0 bases and J by 1 base, and 6 bases separated the two germline ends. Germline CDR1 SEHNR, CDR2 FQNEAQ (reference sequence). CDR3 sequence reads: CASSLAARNTEAFF. DNA for the CDR3: TGTGCCAGCAGCTTAGCCGCTAGGAACACTGAAGCTTTCTTT. Full variable domain (rest looked up from reference TRBV7-9 and TRBJ1-1): DTGVSQNPRHKITKRGQNVTFRCDPISEHNRLYWYRQTLGQGPEFLTYFQNEAQLEKSRLLSDRFSAERPKGSFSTLEIQRTEQGDSAMYLCASSLAARNTEAFFGQGTRLTVV.

This chain uses TRBV28 with TRBJ2-4; no firm D call. The CDR3 loop spans 14 amino acids. V lost 5 bases and J 9 bases, leaving 17 bases between the germline ends. Germline V gives CDR1 MDHEN, CDR2 SYDVKM. This chain's CDR3 is CASSDLSRNSIQYF. In DNA, the CDR3 is TGTGCCAGCAGTGACCTAAGCCGGAATTCCATTCAGTACTTC. Full variable domain (outside the CDR3, taken from reference TRBV28 and TRBJ2-4): DVKVTQSSRYLVKRTGEKVFLECVQDMDHENMFWYRQDPGLGLRLIYFSYDVKMKEKGDIPEGYSVSREKKERFSLILESASTNQTSMYLCASSDLSRNSIQYFGAGTRLSVL.

This chain uses TRBV27 with TRBJ1-2, with D possibly being TRBD1 (5 bases). V was pared by 6 bases and J by 4 bases, with 15 bases between. This CDR3 spans 14 amino acids. The germline gives CDR1 MNHEY, CDR2 SMNVEV (reference sequence). The CDR3, as DNA: TGTGCCAGCAGGGCCAGGACGGGGCTCTATGGCTACACCTTC. It translates to CASRARTGLYGYTF.

This clone came up a few times. The chain joins TRBV7-3 to TRBJ2-7, with a possible D match to TRBD1 (6 bases). The germline gives CDR1 SGHTA, CDR2 FQGTGA. V dropped 2 bases and J dropped 2 bases, with 13 bases sitting between them. The CDR3 totals 15 residues. This CDR3 reads CASSLEGVGPYEQYF. The CDR3 DNA is TGTGCCAGCAGCTTAGAGGGGGTGGGACCCTACGAGCAGTACTTC.